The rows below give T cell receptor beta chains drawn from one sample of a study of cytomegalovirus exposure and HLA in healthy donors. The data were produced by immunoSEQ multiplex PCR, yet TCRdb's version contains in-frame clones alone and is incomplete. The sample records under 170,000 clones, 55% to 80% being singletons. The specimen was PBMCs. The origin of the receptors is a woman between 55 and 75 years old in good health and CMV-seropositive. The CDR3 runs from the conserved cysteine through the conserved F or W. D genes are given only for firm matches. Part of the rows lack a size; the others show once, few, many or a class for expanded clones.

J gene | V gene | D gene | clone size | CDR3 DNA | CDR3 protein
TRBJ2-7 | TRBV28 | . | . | TGTGCCAGCACCCTGGGGGCGGTGGCGGGTTACGAGCAGTACTTC | CASTLGAVAGYEQYF
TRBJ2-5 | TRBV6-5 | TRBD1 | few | TGTGCCAGCAGTCGGACAGGGACGTACCAAGAGACCCAGTACTTC | CASSRTGTYQETQYF
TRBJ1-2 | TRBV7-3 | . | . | TGTGCCAGCAGCTTAGGACCGACAGGACCCTACACCTTC | CASSLGPTGPYTF
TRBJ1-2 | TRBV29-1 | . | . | TGCAGCGTTGAAGCCCTCACGGGGGACTATGGCTACACCTTC | CSVEALTGDYGYTF
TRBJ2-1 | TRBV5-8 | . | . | TGTGCCAGCAGCCCAGGAACCGGGACTCCTTACAATGAGCAGTTCTTC | CASSPGTGTPYNEQFF
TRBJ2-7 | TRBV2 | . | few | TGTGCCAGCAGTGATCCCCAGGTGACCTCCTACGAGCAGTACTTC | CASSDPQVTSYEQYF
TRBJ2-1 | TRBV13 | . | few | TGTGCCAGCAGCTTAGTTTGGGCAGGGCCCTACAATGAGCAGTTCTTC | CASSLVWAGPYNEQFF
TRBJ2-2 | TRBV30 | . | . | TGTGCCTGGAGCGGGGCCGGGGAGCTGTTTTTT | CAWSGAGELFF
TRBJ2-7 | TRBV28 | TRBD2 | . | TGTGCCAGCAGTCCCGGGACTAGTGGCGAGCAGTACTTC | CASSPGTSGEQYF
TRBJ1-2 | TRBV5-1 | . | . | TGCGCCAGCAGCTTGGGGCAGGGAGGCTATGGCTACACCTTC | CASSLGQGGYGYTF
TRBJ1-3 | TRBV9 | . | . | TGTGCCAGCAGCGTAGTTGGCGGGACCCTCTCTGGAAACACCATATATTTT | CASSVVGGTLSGNTIYF
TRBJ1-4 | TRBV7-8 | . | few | TGTGCCAGCAGCTTACCCCCCTACGGGGGTTCCAACGAAAAACTGTTTTTT | CASSLPPYGGSNEKLFF